This T cell receptor beta chain stems from a study of liver allograft versus peripheral blood T cells. Overall study: Within transplanted livers, the T cell receptor repertoires were examined and compared against the repertoires present in the peripheral blood of liver transplant recipients.

This clonotype has more than one count but fewer than ten. Antigen: not known. TCRdb analysed the reads with MiXCR anew, one entry per CDR3 protein. The table has over 9,000 distinct CDR3 sequences, less than 20% seen once. Findings and limits, study-wide: As reported, T cell receptor repertoires inside liver allografts differed from those present in peripheral blood.

Germline loops: CDR1 MNHNS, CDR2 SASEGT. Trimming cost V 7 bases and J 2 bases, with 12 bases left between them. The CDR3 is 13 amino acids. The V gene is TRBV6-1, the J gene TRBJ2-7; TRBD1 is a possible D gene (6 bases). This TCR came from a human patient who had a liver transplant. The T cells may partly be graft donor cells. CDR3 region: CASTKTGAYEQYF. CDR3 bases: TGTGCCAGCACAAAGACAGGTGCCTACGAGCAGTACTTC.